Detailed here is one T cell receptor (beta chain). Antigen: not known. The data were taken from a study of T cell responses to AZD1222 COVID-19 vaccine. Findings and caveats of the study: The donor cohort was predominantly white British with a female majority, and clonal diversity may have been underestimated. Samples come after the peak T cell response, not at day 14.

The CDR3 runs 18 residues. The germline gives CDR1 SEHNR, CDR2 FQNEAQ (reference sequence). The J segment lost 5 bases and the V segment lost 1 base, leaving 11 bases of the junction unmatched. Assay used: immunoSEQ multiplex PCR; TCRdb lists only in-frame clones, some missing. The data contain 90,000 to 120,000 clones, about 90% of them singletons. Combined were second doses at about 4 or about 12 weeks. This clonotype was obtained from an adult who received the AZD1222 COVID-19 vaccine. The sequences come from peripheral blood, collected 28 days after the second AZD1222 dose. V and J are TRBV7-9 and TRBJ1-1, with 12 bases aligning to TRBD1. CDR3 protein: CASSLGRGTGGALTEAFF. CDR3 in DNA: TGTGCCAGCAGCTTAGGACGGGGGACAGGGGGCGCTTTGACTGAAGCTTTCTTT.